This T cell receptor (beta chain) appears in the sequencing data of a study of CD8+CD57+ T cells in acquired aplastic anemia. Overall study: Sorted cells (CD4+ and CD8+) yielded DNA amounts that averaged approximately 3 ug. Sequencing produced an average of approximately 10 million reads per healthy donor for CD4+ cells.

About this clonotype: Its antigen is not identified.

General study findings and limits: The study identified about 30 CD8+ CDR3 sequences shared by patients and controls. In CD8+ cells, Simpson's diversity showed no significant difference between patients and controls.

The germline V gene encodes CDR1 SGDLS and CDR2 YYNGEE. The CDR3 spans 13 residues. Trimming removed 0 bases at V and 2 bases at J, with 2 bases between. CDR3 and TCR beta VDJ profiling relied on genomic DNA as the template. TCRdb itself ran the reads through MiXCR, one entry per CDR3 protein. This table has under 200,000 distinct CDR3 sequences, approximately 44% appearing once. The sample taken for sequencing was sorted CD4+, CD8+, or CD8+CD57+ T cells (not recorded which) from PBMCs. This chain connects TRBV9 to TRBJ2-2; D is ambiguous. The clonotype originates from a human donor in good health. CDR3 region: CASSVGNTGELFF. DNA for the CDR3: TGTGCCAGCAGCGTAGGCAACACCGGGGAGCTGTTTTTT.